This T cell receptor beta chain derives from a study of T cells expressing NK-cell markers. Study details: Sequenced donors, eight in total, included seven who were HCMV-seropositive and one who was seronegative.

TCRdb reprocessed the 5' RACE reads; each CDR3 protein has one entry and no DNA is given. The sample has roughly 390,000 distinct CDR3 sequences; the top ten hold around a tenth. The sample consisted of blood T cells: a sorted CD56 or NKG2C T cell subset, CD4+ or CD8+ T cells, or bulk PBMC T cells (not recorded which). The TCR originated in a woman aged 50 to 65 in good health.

CDR3: CSATRDPEGPDTQYF. This chain links TRBV20-1 with TRBJ2-3; the TRBD1 assignment by TCRdb is unverifiable without DNA. The CDR3 contains 15 residues. The germline V gene encodes CDR1 DFQATT and CDR2 SNEGSKA (reference sequence).